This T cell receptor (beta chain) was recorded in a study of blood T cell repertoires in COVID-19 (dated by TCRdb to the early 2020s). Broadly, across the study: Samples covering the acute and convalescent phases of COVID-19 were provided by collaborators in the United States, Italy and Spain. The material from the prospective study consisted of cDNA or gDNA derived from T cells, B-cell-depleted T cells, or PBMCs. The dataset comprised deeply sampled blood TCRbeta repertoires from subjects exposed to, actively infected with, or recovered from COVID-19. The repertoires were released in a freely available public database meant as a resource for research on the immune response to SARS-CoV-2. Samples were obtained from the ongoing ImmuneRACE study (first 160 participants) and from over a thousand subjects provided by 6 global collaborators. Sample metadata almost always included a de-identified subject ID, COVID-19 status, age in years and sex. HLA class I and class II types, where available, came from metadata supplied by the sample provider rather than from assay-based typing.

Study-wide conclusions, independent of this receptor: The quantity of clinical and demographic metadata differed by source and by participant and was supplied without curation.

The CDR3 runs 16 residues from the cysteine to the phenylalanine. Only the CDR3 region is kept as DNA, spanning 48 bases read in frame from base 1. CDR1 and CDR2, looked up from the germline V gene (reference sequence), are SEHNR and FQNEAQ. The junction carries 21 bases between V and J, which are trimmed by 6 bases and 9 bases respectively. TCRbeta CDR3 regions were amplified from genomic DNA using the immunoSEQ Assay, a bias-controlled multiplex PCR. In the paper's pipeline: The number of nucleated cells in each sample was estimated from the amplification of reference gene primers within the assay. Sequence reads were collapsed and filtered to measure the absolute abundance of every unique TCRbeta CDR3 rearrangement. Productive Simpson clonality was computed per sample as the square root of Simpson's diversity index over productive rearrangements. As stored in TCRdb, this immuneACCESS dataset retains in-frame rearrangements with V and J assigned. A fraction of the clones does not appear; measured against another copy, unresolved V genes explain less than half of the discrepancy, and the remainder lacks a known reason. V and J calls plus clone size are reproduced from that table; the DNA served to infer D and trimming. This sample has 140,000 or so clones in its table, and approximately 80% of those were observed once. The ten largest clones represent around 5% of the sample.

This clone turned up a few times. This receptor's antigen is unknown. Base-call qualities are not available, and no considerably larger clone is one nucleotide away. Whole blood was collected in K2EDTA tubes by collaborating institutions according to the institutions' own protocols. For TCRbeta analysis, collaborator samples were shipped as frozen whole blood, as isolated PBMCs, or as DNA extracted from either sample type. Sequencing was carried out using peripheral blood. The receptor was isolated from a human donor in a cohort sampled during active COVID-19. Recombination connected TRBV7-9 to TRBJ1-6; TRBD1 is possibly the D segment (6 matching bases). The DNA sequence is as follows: TGTGCCAGCAGTTTGCTCCTCTCCGGGGGGCCTTCACCCCTCCACTTT. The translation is CASSLLLSGGPSPLHF.